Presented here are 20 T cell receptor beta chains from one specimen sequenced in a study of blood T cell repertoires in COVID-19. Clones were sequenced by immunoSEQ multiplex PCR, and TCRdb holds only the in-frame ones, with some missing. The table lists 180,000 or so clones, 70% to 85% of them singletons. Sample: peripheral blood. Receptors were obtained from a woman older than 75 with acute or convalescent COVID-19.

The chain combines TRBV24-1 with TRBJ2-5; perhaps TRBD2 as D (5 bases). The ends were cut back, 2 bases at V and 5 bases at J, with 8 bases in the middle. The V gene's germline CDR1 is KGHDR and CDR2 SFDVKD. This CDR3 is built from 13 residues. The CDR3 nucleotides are TGTGCCACCAGTGATTCCGGGGATGAGACCCAGTACTTC. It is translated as CATSDSGDETQYF.

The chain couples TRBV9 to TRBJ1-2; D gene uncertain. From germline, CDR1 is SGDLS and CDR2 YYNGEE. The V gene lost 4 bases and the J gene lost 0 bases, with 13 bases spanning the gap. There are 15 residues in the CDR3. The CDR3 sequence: CASSPNSSPNYGYTF. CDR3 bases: TGTGCCAGCAGCCCCAACAGCTCCCCTAACTATGGCTACACCTTC.

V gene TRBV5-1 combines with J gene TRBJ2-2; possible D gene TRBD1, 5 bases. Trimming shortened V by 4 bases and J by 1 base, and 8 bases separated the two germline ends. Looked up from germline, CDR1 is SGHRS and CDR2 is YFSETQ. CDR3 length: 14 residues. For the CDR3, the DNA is TGCGCCAGCAGCGACGGACAGAACACCGGGGAGCTGTTTTTT. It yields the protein CASSDGQNTGELFF.

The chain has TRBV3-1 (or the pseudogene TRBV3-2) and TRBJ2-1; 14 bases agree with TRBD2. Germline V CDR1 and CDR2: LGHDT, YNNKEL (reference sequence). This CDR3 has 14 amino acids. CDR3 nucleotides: TGTGCTCAATTTCGGACTAGCGGGAGGAATGAGCAGTTCTTC. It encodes CAQFRTSGRNEQFF.

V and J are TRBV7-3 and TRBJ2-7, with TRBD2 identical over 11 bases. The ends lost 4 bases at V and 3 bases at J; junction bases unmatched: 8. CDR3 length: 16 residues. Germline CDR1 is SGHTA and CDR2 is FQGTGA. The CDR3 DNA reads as TGTGCCAGCAGCTCAATAGTTAGCGGGAGGGGCTACGAGCAGTACTTC. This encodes CASSSIVSGRGYEQYF.

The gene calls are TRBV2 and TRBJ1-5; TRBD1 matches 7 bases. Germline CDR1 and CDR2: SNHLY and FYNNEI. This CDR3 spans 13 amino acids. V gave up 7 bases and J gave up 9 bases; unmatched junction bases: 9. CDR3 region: CASKGGDYRPQHF. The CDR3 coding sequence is TGTGCCAGCAAAGGGGGCGATTATAGGCCCCAGCATTTT. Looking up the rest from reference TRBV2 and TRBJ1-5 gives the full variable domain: EPEVTQTPSHQVTQMGQEVILRCVPISNHLYFYWYRQILGQKVEFLVSFYNNEISEKSEIFDDQFSVERPDGSNFTLKIRSTKLEDSAMYFCASKGGDYRPQHFGDGTRLSIL.

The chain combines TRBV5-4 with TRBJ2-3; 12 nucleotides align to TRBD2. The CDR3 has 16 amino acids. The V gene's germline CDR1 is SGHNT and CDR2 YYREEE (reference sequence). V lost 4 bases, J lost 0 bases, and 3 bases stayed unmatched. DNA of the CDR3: TGTGCCAGCAGCGCTAGCGGGGGGGGTAGCACAGATACGCAGTATTTT. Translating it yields CASSASGGGSTDTQYF. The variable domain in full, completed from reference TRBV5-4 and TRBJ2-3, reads ETGVTQSPTHLIKTRGQQVTLRCSSQSGHNTVSWYQQALGQGPQFIFQYYREEENGRGNFPPRFSGLQFPNYSSELNVNALELDDSALYLCASSASGGGSTDTQYFGPGTRLTVL.

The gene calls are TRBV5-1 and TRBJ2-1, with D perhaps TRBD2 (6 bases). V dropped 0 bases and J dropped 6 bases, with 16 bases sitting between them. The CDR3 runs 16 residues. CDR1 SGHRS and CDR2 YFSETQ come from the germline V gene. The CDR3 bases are TGCGCCAGCAGCTTGGCCACGGGGGTCGGGGCCAATGAGCAGTTCTTC. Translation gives CASSLATGVGANEQFF.

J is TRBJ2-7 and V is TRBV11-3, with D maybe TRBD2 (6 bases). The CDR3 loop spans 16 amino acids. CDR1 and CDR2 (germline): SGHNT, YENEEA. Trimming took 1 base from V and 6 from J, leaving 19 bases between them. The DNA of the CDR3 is TGTGCCAGCAGCTTAGCCCGGGGGAAGCTAGTTTGCGAGCAGTACTTC. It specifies CASSLARGKLVCEQYF.

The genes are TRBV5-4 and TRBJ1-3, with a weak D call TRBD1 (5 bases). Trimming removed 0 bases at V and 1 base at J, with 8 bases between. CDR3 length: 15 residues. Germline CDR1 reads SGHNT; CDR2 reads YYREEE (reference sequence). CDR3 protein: CASSLGGESGNTIYF. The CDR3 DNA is TGTGCCAGCAGCTTGGGGGGGGAATCTGGAAACACCATATATTTT.

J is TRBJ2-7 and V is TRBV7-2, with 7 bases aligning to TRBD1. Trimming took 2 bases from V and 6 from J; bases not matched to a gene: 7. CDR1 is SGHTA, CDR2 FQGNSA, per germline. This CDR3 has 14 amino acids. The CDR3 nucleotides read TGTGCCAGCAGCTTAAGAGGGGGCTTGGGCGAGCAGTACTTC. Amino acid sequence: CASSLRGGLGEQYF.

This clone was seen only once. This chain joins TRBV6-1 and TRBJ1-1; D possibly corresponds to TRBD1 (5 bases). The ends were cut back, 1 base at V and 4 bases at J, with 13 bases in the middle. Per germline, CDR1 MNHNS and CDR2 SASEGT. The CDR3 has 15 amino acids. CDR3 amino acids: CASSEVRVSGTEAFF. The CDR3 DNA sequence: TGTGCCAGCAGTGAAGTCAGGGTCTCGGGCACTGAAGCTTTCTTT.

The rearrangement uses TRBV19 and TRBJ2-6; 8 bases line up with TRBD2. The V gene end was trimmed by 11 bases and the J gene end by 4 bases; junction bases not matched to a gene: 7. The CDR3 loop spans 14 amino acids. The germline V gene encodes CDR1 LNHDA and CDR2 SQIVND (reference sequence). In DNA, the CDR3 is TGTGCCCCCGGGGGGGGGACCGGGGCCAACGTCCTGACTTTC. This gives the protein CAPGGGTGANVLTF.

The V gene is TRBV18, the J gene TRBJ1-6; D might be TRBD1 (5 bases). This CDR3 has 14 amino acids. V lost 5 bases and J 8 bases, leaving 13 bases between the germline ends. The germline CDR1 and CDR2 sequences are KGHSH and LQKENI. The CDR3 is CASSARVMDSPLHF. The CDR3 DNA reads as TGTGCCAGCTCAGCCAGGGTGATGGATTCACCCCTCCACTTT.

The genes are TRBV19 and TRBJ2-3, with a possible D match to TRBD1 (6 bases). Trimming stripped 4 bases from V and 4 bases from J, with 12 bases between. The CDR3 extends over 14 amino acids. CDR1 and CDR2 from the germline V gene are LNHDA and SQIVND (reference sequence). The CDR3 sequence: CASSTVTGSDTQYF. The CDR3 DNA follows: TGTGCCAGTAGTACCGTAACAGGGTCAGATACGCAGTATTTT.

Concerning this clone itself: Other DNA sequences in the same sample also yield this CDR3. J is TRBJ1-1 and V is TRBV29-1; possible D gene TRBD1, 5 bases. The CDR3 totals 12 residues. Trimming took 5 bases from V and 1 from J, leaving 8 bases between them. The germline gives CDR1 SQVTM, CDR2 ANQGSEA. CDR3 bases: TGCAGCGTTTCAAGGGGGAACACTGAAGCTTTCTTT. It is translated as CSVSRGNTEAFF.

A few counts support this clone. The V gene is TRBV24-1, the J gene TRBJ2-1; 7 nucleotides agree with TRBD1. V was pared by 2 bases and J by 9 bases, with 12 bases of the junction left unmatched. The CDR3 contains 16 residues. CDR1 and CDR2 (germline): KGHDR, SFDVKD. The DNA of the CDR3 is TGTGCCACCAGTGATTCCGGGACAGCAGTTCGTAGTGAGCAGTTCTTC. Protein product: CATSDSGTAVRSEQFF.

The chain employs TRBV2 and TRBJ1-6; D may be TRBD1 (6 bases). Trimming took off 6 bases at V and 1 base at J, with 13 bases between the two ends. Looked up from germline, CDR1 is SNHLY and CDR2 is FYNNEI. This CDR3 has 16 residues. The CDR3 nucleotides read TGTGCCAGCAGGGATTTCAGGGGATCCTATAATTCACCCCTCCACTTT. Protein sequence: CASRDFRGSYNSPLHF.

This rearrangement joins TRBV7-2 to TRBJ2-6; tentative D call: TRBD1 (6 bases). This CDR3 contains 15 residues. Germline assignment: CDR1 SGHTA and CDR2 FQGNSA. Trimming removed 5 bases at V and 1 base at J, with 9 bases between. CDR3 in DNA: TGTGCCAGCAGCCAAGACAGGTCTGGGGCCAACGTCCTGACTTTC. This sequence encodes CASSQDRSGANVLTF.

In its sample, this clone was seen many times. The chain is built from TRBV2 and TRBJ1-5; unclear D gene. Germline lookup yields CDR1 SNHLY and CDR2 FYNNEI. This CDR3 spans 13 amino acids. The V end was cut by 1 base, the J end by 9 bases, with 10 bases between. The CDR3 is CASSEEGDRPQHF. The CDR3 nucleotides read TGTGCCAGCAGTGAAGAGGGAGACCGGCCCCAGCATTTT.